This is a list of T cell receptor beta chains from one sample in a study of T cell responses to AZD1222 COVID-19 vaccine. The method was immunoSEQ multiplex PCR; TCRdb's version includes in-frame clones alone and lacks a portion of them. The table has around 200,000 clones, more than 75% seen once; the top ten hold approximately 0.98%. The material was peripheral blood, obtained on day 0 of AZD1222 vaccination. The receptors were sampled from an adult in good health. The conserved cysteine and the conserved F or W are not part of the CDR3 here. Fields, in order: V gene, CDR3 protein.

v_gene: TRBV28; CDR3aa: ASRDSRLYEQY
v_gene: TRBV27; CDR3aa: ASSLVQNSNQPQH
v_gene: TRBV15; CDR3aa: ATSRLPPGPSADQPQH
v_gene: TRBV12-3/TRBV12-4; CDR3aa: ANAGGPGYGYT
v_gene: TRBV7-6; CDR3aa: ASSLALGGTGEKLF
v_gene: TRBV29-1; CDR3aa: SVQGGNIQY
v_gene: TRBV10-2; CDR3aa: ASRPRGYGYGYT
v_gene: TRBV7-3; CDR3aa: ASSLGPGSLGLQETQY
v_gene: TRBV5-1; CDR3aa: ASSMGQSYNEQF
v_gene: TRBV10-1; CDR3aa: ASRRTGTSSNQPQH
v_gene: TRBV2; CDR3aa: ASSPLSMNRGRNSNQPQH
v_gene: TRBV10-3; CDR3aa: AISEGGDRGRNEQY
v_gene: TRBV12-3/TRBV12-4; CDR3aa: ASRAPGGELF
v_gene: TRBV28; CDR3aa: ASSSPPGRYQETQY
v_gene: TRBV9; CDR3aa: ASSWGTGSVDEKLF
v_gene: TRBV7-2; CDR3aa: ASSPTGGAPGELF
v_gene: TRBV6-2/TRBV6-3; CDR3aa: ASSYRDTGELF
v_gene: TRBV5-4; CDR3aa: ASSPPLGEAF
v_gene: TRBV7-2; CDR3aa: ASSLYGVGTFYNEQF
v_gene: TRBV18; CDR3aa: ASSPEGAGELF
v_gene: TRBV10-3; CDR3aa: AISEYTGYGYT
v_gene: TRBV14; CDR3aa: ASSQANGTSRGDTQY
v_gene: TRBV11-3; CDR3aa: ASRRYGNEQF
v_gene: TRBV5-5; CDR3aa: ASSFGTRGSGEKLF
v_gene: TRBV10-3; CDR3aa: AISLPDREKGTGELF
v_gene: TRBV28; CDR3aa: AIRPGQRLEKLF
v_gene: TRBV6-2/TRBV6-3; CDR3aa: ASSYGSGNQPQH
v_gene: TRBV20-1; CDR3aa: SGGTPYEQY
v_gene: TRBV29-1; CDR3aa: SVSRAPGTGELF
v_gene: TRBV3-1/TRBV3-2; CDR3aa: ASSARTGSSPLH
v_gene: TRBV7-3; CDR3aa: ASSLSAFNSPLH
v_gene: TRBV7-9; CDR3aa: ASSSSEKRGYT
v_gene: TRBV2; CDR3aa: ASSGGQGNSPLH
v_gene: TRBV7-2; CDR3aa: ASSLFITEAF